Listed here are 8 T cell receptor beta chains from one sample, sequenced in a study of shared clonotypes between healthy human individuals. This table comes from immunoSEQ multiplex PCR, and its TCRdb copy is limited to in-frame clones, with some not included. The table includes under 200,000 clones, over 85% detected once. The sequenced sample was naive CD4+ T cells sorted from blood. Subset defined: CD45RA+ positively selected. The receptors here all came from a woman aged 25-40 years in good health.

The chain combines TRBV30 with TRBJ1-2; 8 nucleotides match TRBD1. The CDR3 contains 12 residues. Germline CDR1 reads GTSNPN; CDR2 reads SVGIG (reference sequence). V shed 2 bases and J 8 bases; nucleotides not matched to a gene: 4. The CDR3 loop is CAWSRTGHGYTF. CDR3 coding DNA: TGTGCCTGGAGTAGGACAGGGCACGGCTACACCTTC.

This chain uses TRBV4-1 with TRBJ2-6; D not resolved. The CDR3 covers 16 residues. Trimming left V 5 bases short and J 0 bases short, with 11 bases between. Germline lookup yields CDR1 MGHRA and CDR2 YSYEKL. The CDR3 DNA sequence: TGCGCCAGCAGCGTCTATTCGGACTCTGGGGCCAACGTCCTGACTTTC. Protein sequence: CASSVYSDSGANVLTF.

V usage is TRBV28 and J usage is TRBJ1-4; D not resolved. Trimming shortened V by 2 bases and J by 8 bases, and 9 bases separated the two germline ends. CDR1 MDHEN and CDR2 SYDVKM come from the germline V gene. The length of the CDR3 is 13 residues. This CDR3 reads CASSLAQNEKLFF. The DNA of the CDR3 is TGTGCCAGCAGTTTAGCACAGAACGAAAAACTGTTTTTT.

The chain is built from TRBV5-5 and TRBJ2-6; the match to TRBD1 covers 8 bases. The germline V gene encodes CDR1 SGHKS and CDR2 YYEKEE (reference sequence). J gave up 5 bases and V 3 bases, and 4 bases lay outside the gene matches. The CDR3 contains 15 residues. The CDR3 loop reads CASSSGQGWANVLTF. The CDR3 DNA is TGTGCCAGCAGCTCAGGACAGGGTTGGGCCAACGTCCTGACTTTC.

J is TRBJ2-7 and V is TRBV28; 12 bases map to TRBD2. Germline-derived CDR1 and CDR2 are MDHEN and SYDVKM. The CDR3 is made up of 13 amino acids. V lost 9 bases, J lost 6 bases, and 6 bases stayed unmatched. CDR3: CASSSGRAPEQYF. CDR3 DNA sequence: TGTGCCAGTTCTAGCGGGAGGGCCCCCGAGCAGTACTTC.

In its sample, this clone was seen once. The chain carries TRBV19 and TRBJ2-6; D not resolved. Trimming shortened V by 7 bases and J by 0 bases, and 7 bases separated the two germline ends. The CDR3 spans 14 residues. Germline CDR1 LNHDA, CDR2 SQIVND (reference sequence). CDR3 in amino acids: CASNRASGANVLTF. CDR3 DNA: TGTGCCAGTAATAGGGCCTCTGGGGCCAACGTCCTGACTTTC.

This sequence joins TRBV5-1 and TRBJ2-5; D perhaps matches TRBD1 (5 bases). V was trimmed by 4 bases and J by 1 base, leaving 20 bases between them. The germline V gene has CDR1 SGHRS and CDR2 YFSETQ. This CDR3 region has 17 residues. CDR3 DNA: TGCGCCAGCAGCGTCGACGGACAAGCTGGCGGCCAAGAGACCCAGTACTTC. It encodes CASSVDGQAGGQETQYF.

CDR3 in DNA: TGTGCCTGGAGTGTACTAGGACCGGGTCACTACGAGCAGTACTTC. Protein sequence: CAWSVLGPGHYEQYF. The chain joins TRBV30 to TRBJ2-7; D is perhaps TRBD2 (5 bases). The germline V gene encodes CDR1 GTSNPN and CDR2 SVGIG (reference sequence). This CDR3 has 15 amino acids. V lost 0 bases, J lost 3 bases, and 15 bases lay in between. Complete variable domain (other parts from reference TRBV30 and TRBJ2-7): SQTIHQWPATLVQPVGSPLSLECTVEGTSNPNLYWYRQAAGRGLQLLFYSVGIGQISSEVPQNLSASRPQDRQFILSSKKLLLSDSGFYLCAWSVLGPGHYEQYFGPGTRLTVT.